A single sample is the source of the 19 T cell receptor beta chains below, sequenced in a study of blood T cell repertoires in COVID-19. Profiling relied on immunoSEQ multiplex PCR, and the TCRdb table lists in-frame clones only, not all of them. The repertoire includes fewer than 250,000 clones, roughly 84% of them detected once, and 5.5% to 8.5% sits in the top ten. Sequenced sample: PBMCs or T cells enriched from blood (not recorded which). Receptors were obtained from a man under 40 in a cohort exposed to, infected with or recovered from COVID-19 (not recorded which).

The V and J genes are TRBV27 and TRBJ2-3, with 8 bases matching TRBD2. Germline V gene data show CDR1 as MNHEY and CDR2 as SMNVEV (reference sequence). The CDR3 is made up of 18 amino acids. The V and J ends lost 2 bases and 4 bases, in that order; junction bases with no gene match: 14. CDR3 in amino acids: CASSLRPRGAGAPDTQYF. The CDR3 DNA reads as TGTGCCAGCAGTTTAAGGCCTCGGGGAGCGGGAGCCCCAGATACGCAGTATTTT.

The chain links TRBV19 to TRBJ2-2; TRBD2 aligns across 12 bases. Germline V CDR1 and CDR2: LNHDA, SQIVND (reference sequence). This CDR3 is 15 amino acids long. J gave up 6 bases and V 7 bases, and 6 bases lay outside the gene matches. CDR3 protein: CASTTSGRSPGELFF. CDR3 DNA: TGTGCCAGTACCACTAGCGGGAGGTCCCCCGGGGAGCTGTTTTTT.

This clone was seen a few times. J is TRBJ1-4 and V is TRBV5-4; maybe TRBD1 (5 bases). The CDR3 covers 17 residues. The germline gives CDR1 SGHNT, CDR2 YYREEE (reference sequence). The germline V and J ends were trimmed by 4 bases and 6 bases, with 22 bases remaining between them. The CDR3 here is CASSAGRRNLKDEKLFF. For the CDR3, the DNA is TGTGCCAGCAGCGCGGGACGGAGAAACCTCAAGGATGAAAAACTGTTTTTT. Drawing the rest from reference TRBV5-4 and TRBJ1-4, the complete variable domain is ETGVTQSPTHLIKTRGQQVTLRCSSQSGHNTVSWYQQALGQGPQFIFQYYREEENGRGNFPPRFSGLQFPNYSSELNVNALELDDSALYLCASSAGRRNLKDEKLFFGSGTQLSVL.

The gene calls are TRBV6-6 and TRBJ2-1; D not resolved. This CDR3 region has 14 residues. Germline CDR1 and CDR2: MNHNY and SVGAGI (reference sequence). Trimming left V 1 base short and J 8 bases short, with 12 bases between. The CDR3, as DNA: TGTGCCAGCAGTTACTTGCGGCGTAACGATGAGCAGTTCTTC. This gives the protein CASSYLRRNDEQFF.

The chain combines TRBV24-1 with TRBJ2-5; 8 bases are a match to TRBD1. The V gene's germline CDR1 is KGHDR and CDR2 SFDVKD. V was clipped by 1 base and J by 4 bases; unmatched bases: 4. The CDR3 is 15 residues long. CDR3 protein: CATSDFNRGVETQYF. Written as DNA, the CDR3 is TGTGCCACCAGTGATTTTAACAGGGGGGTAGAGACCCAGTACTTC.

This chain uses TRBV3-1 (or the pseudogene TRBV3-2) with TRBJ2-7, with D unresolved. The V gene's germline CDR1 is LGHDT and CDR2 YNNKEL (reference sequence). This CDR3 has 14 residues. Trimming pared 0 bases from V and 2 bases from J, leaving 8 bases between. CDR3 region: CASSQEAWTYEQYF. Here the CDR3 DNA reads TGTGCCAGCAGCCAAGAAGCGTGGACCTACGAGCAGTACTTC.

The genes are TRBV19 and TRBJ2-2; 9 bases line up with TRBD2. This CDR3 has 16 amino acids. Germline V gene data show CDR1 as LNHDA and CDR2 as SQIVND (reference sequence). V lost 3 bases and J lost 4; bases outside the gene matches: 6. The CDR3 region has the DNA TGTGCCAGTAGTATCCTAGCGGGATTAAGCACCGGGGAGCTGTTTTTT. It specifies CASSILAGLSTGELFF.

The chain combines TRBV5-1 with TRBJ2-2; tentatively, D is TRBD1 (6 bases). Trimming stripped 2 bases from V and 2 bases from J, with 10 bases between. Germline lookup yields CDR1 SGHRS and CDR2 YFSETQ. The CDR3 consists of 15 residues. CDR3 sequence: CASSLGGGNTGELFF. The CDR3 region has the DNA TGCGCCAGCAGCTTAGGGGGTGGCAACACCGGGGAGCTGTTTTTT.

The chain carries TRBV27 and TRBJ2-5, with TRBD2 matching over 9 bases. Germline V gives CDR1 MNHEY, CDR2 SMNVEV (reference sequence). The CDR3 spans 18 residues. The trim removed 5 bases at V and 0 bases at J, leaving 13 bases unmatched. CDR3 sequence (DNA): TGTGCCAGCAGTAGGTTTGCGAGCGGGAGGACGTACCAAGAGACCCAGTACTTC. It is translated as CASSRFASGRTYQETQYF.

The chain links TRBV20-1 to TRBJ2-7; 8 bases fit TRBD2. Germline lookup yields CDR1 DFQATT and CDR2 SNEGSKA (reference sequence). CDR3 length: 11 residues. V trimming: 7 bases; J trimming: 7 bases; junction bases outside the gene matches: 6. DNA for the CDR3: TGCAGTGGGGCGGGAGGAATGGAGCAGTACTTC. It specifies CSGAGGMEQYF.

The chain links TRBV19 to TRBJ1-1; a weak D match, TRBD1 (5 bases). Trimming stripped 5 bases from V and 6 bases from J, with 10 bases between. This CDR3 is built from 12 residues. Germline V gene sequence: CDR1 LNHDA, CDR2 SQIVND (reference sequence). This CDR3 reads CASSPTTAEAFF. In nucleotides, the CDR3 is TGTGCCAGTAGTCCTACGACAGCTGAAGCTTTCTTT. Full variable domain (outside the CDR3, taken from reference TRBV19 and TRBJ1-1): DGGITQSPKYLFRKEGQNVTLSCEQNLNHDAMYWYRQDPGQGLRLIYYSQIVNDFQKGDIAEGYSVSREKKESFPLTVTSAQKNPTAFYLCASSPTTAEAFFGQGTRLTVV.

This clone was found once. The CDR3 loop reads CASRPSGVTGELFF. CDR3 in DNA: TGTGCCAGCCGGCCTAGCGGGGTCACCGGGGAGCTGTTTTTT. V usage is TRBV28 and J usage is TRBJ2-2; 9 nucleotides align to TRBD2. The germline CDR1 and CDR2 sequences are MDHEN and SYDVKM. J was trimmed by 4 bases and V by 8 bases; bases with no gene match: 5. The CDR3 loop spans 14 amino acids.

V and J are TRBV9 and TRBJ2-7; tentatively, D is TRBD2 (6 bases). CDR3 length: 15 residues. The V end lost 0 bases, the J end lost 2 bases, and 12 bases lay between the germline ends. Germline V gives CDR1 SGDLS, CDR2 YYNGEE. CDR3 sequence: CASSVGPSETYEQYF. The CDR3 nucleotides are TGTGCCAGCAGCGTAGGCCCTAGCGAGACCTACGAGCAGTACTTC.

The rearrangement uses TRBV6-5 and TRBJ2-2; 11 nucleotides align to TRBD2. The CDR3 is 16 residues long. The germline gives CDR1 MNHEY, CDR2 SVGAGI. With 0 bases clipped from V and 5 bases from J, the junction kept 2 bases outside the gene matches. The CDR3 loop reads CASSYSTSGITGELFF. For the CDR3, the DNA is TGTGCCAGCAGTTACTCGACTAGCGGGATTACCGGGGAGCTGTTTTTT.

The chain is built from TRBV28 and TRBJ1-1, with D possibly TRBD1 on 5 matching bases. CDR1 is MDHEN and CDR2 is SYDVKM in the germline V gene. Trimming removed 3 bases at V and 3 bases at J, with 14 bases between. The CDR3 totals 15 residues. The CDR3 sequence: CASSFVGGGDTEAFF. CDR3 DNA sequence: TGTGCCAGCAGTTTTGTCGGGGGGGGAGACACTGAAGCTTTCTTT.

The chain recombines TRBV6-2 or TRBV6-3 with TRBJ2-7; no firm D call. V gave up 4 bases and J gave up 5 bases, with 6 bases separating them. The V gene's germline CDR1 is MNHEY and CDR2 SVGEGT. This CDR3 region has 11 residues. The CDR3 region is CASSSGDEQYF. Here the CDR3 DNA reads TGTGCCAGCAGTTCAGGCGACGAGCAGTACTTC.

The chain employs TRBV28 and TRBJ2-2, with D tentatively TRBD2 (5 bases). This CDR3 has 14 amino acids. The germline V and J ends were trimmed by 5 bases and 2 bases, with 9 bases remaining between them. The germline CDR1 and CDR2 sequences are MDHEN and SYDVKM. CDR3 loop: CASSLGLNTGELFF. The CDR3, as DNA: TGTGCCAGCAGTCTAGGACTCAACACCGGGGAGCTGTTTTTT.

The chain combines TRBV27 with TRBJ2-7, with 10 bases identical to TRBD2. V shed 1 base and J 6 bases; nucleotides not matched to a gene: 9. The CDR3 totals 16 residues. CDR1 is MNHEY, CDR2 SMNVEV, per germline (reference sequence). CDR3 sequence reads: CASSLYPGTSVIEQYF. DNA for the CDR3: TGTGCCAGCAGTTTATATCCCGGGACTAGCGTTATCGAGCAGTACTTC.

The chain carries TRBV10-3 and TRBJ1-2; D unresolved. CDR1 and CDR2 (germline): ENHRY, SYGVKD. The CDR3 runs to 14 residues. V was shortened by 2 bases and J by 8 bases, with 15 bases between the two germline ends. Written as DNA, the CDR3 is TGTGCCATCAGTGAGGGACTCCCTAATAGGGGCTACACCTTC. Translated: CAISEGLPNRGYTF.